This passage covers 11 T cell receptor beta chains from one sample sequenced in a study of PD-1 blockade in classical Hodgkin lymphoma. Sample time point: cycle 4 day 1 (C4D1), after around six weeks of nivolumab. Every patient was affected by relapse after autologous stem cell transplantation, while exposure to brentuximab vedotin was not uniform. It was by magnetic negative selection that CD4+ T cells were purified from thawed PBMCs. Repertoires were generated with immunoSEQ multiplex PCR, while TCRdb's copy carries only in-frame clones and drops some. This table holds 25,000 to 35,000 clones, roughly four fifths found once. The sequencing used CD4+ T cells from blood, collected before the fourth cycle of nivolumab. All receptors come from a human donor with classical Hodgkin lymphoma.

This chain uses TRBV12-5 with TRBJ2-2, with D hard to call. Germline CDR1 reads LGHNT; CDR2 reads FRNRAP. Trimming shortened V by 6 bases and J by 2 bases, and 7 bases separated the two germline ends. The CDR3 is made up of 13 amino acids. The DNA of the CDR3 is TGTGCTAGTGGCCGTGAAAACACCGGGGAGCTGTTTTTT. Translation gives CASGRENTGELFF.

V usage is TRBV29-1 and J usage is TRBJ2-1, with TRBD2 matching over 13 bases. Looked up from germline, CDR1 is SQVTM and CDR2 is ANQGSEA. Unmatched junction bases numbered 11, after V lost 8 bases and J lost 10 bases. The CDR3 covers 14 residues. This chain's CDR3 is CSTRTSGSWAEQFF. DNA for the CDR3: TGCAGCACCCGGACTAGCGGGAGTTGGGCGGAGCAGTTCTTC.

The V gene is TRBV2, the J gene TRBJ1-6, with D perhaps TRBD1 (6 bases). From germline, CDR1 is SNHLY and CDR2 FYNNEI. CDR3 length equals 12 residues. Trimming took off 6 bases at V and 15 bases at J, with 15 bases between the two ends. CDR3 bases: TGTGCCAGCAGCCCAACTCAGGGGATCCTCCACTTT. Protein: CASSPTQGILHF. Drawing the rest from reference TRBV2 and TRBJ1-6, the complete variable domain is EPEVTQTPSHQVTQMGQEVILRCVPISNHLYFYWYRQILGQKVEFLVSFYNNEISEKSEIFDDQFSVERPDGSNFTLKIRSTKLEDSAMYFCASSPTQGILHFGNGTRLTVT.

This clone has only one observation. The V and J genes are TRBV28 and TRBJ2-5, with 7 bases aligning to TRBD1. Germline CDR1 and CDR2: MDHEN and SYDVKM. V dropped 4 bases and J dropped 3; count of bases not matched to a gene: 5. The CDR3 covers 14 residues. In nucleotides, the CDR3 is TGTGCCAGCAGTTCCCCGGACAGGAAAGAGACCCAGTACTTC. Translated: CASSSPDRKETQYF.

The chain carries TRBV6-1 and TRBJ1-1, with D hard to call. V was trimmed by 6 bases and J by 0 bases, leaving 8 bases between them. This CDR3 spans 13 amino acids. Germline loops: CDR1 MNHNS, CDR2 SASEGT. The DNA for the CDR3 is TGTGCCAGCAGCCCATCGTTGAACACTGAAGCTTTCTTT. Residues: CASSPSLNTEAFF.

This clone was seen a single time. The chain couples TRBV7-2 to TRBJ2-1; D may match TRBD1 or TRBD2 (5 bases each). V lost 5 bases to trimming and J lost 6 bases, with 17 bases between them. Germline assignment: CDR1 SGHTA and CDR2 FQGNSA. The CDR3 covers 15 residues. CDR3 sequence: CASSRGWGSLNEQFF. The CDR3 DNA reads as TGTGCCAGCAGCCGTGGTTGGGGGTCCCTCAATGAGCAGTTCTTC.

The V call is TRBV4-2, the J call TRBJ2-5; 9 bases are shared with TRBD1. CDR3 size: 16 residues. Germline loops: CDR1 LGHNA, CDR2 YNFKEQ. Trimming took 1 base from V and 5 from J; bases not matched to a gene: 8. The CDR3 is CASSQGPGQGTETQYF. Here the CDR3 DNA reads TGTGCCAGCAGCCAAGGACCGGGACAGGGTACGGAGACCCAGTACTTC.

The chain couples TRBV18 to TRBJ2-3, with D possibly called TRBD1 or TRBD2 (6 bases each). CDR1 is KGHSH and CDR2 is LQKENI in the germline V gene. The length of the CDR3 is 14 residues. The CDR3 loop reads CEGGAGKCTDTQYF. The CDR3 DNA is TGTGAGGGGGGTGCAGGTAAGTGCACAGATACGCAGTATTTT.

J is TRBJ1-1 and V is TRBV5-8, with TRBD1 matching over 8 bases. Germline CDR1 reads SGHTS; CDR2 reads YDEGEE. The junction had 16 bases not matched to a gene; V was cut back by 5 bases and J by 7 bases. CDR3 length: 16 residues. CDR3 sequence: CASRADYRGGMNEAFF. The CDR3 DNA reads TGTGCCAGCAGGGCTGATTACAGGGGGGGAATGAATGAAGCTTTCTTT.

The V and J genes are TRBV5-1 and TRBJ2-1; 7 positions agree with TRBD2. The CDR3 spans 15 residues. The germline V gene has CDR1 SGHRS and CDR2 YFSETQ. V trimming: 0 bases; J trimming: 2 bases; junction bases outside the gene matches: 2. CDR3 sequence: CASSLEGGPYNEQFF. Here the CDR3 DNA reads TGCGCCAGCAGCTTGGAGGGAGGGCCCTACAATGAGCAGTTCTTC.

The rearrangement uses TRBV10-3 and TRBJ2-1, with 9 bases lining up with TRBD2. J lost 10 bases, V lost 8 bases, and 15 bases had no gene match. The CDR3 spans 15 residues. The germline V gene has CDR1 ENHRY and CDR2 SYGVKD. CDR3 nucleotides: TGTGCCATCTCGCCCGGGCTAGCGGGAACGGGCGAGCAGTTCTTC. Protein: CAISPGLAGTGEQFF.